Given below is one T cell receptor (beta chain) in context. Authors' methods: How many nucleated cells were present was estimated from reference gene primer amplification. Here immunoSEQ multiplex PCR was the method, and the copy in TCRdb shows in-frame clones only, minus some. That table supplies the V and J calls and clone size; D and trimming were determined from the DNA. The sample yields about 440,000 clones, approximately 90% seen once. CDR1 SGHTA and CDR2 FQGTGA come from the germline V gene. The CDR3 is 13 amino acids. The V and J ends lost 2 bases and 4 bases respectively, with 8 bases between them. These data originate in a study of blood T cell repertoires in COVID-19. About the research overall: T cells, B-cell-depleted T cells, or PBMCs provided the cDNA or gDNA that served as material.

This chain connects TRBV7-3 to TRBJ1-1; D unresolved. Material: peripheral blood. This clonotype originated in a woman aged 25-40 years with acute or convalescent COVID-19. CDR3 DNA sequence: TGTGCCAGCAGCTTATGGGCTGGCACTGAAGCTTTCTTT. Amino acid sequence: CASSLWAGTEAFF. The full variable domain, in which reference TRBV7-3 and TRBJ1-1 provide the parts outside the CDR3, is GAGVSQTPSNKVTEKGKYVELRCDPISGHTALYWYRQSLGQGPEFLIYFQGTGAADDSGLPNDRFFAVRPEGSVSTLKIQRTERGDSAVYLCASSLWAGTEAFFGQGTRLTVV.